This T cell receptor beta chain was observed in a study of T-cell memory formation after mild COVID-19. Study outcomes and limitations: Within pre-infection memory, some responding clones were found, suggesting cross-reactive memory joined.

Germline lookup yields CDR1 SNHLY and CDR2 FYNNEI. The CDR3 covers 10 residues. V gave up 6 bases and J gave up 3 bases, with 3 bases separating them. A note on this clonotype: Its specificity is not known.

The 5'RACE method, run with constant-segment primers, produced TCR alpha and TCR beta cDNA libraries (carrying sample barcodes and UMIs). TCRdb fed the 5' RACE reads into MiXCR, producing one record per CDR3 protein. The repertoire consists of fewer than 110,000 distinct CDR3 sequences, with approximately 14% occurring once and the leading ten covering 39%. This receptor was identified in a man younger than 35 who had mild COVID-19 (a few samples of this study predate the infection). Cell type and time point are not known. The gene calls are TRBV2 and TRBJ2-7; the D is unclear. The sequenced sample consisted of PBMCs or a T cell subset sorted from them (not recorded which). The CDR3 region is CASRVYEQYV. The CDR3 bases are TGTGCCAGCAGGGTCTACGAGCAGTACGTC.